This T cell receptor (beta chain) was sequenced during a study of T cell responses to AZD1222 COVID-19 vaccine. Whole-study context: Pooling of second doses given at about 4 or about 12 weeks was done. The study's findings and limits: At study baseline, merely more than 5 AZD1222 recipients were seropositive. Reportedly, nearly half the spike-specific TCRs target unmutated variant regions. Regions 160-218 and 743-854 dominated among vaccine-associated CD4 TCRs spanning spike.

TCRdb's copy holds only in-frame clones and misses some; the assay was immunoSEQ multiplex PCR. The table lists 150,000 or so clones, about 89% of them singletons. This CDR3 contains 13 residues. Germline V gene sequence: CDR1 MNHEY, CDR2 SVGEGT. V lost 5 bases to trimming and J lost 1 base, with 9 bases between them. This clone was counted only a few times. The antigen is not known. V and J are TRBV6-2 or TRBV6-3 and TRBJ2-7; D not resolved. The sample consisted of peripheral blood, taken on day 0 of AZD1222 vaccination. The TCR comes from an adult in good health. DNA for the CDR3: TGTGCCAGCAGTGACCCCCATTCCTACGAGCAGTACTTC. Translated: CASSDPHSYEQYF.